This T cell receptor beta chain was retrieved from a study of Ad26.COV2.S vaccination and SARS-CoV-2 variants. The CDR3 consists of 14 residues. Trimming removed 5 bases from V and 4 bases from J, with 14 bases in between. CDR1 and CDR2 from the germline V gene are MNHEY and SVGEGT. Sample treatment: some 20 received Ad26.COV2.S at low or high dose, single or two shots; a few received placebo; per-sample allocation not given. Sampling took place 63 days after the first vaccine or placebo injection. An Ad26 vector was used to express Wuhan-strain SARS-CoV-2 spike as the vaccine. Data came from immunoSEQ multiplex PCR; TCRdb stores just in-frame clones and leaves some out. This table has approximately 460,000 clones, roughly nine tenths appearing once.

The chain links TRBV6-2 or TRBV6-3 to TRBJ1-1, with a tentative D call TRBD1 (6 bases). The TCR comes from a person aged 18-65 years who received the Ad26.COV2.S COVID-19 vaccine or a placebo. Specimen: peripheral blood, collected in a trial of Ad26.COV2.S vaccine versus placebo. CDR3 amino acids: CASSNQGMVTEAFF. CDR3 coding DNA: TGTGCCAGCAGTAACCAGGGGATGGTCACTGAAGCTTTCTTT.